The 8 T cell receptor beta chains reported below all come from one sample, sequenced in a study of T cell clonotyping in hematopoietic cell transplantation (dated by TCRdb to the early 2020s). Receptor amplification or capture employed the immunoSEQ multiplex PCR assay. TCRdb re-hosts the immuneACCESS table, in-frame sequences only. Its copies lack some clones; in the studies checked, an unresolved V gene accounts for under half of them, and the cause for the rest is not known. This sample comprises about 36,000 clones, about 87% of them detected only once. Almost 2% of the sample comes from the top ten. Sample: peripheral blood mononuclear cells. Receptors were obtained from a woman aged 40 to 50 in good health. Some clones in this sample may be carry-over from other donors' samples.

The chain couples TRBV4-2 to TRBJ1-1; 9 nucleotides agree with TRBD1. Germline CDR1 and CDR2: LGHNA and YNFKEQ. The CDR3 spans 17 residues. The junction had 11 bases not matched to a gene; V was cut back by 0 bases and J by 6 bases. In DNA form, the CDR3 reads TGTGCCAGCAGCCAAGATCCCCTAGACAGGGGGTACGCTGAAGCTTTCTTT. This gives the protein CASSQDPLDRGYAEAFF.

The chain carries TRBV28 and TRBJ2-2; D gene unclear. The ends were cut back, 7 bases at V and 0 bases at J, with 9 bases in the middle. CDR1 MDHEN and CDR2 SYDVKM come from the germline V gene. This CDR3 region has 14 residues. In DNA form, the CDR3 reads TGTGCCAGCATGTACTATACGAACACCGGGGAGCTGTTTTTT. This translates into CASMYYTNTGELFF.

The chain joins TRBV2 to TRBJ1-2, with a possible D match to TRBD1 (5 bases). CDR1 is SNHLY, CDR2 FYNNEI, per germline. Trimming stripped 8 bases from V and 4 bases from J, with 23 bases between. The CDR3 spans 16 residues. The CDR3: CASQVLKVSGSYGYTF. As DNA, the CDR3 is TGTGCCAGCCAGGTCCTTAAAGTTTCAGGGAGCTATGGCTACACCTTC. Filled out from reference TRBV2 and TRBJ1-2, the complete variable domain reads EPEVTQTPSHQVTQMGQEVILRCVPISNHLYFYWYRQILGQKVEFLVSFYNNEISEKSEIFDDQFSVERPDGSNFTLKIRSTKLEDSAMYFCASQVLKVSGSYGYTFGSGTRLTVV.

V and J are TRBV27 and TRBJ2-7; no reliable D call. Germline CDR1 and CDR2: MNHEY and SMNVEV (reference sequence). The V end was cut by 8 bases, the J end by 6 bases, with 8 bases between. This CDR3 spans 10 amino acids. CDR3 protein: CASGRSEQYF. In DNA, the CDR3 is TGTGCCAGCGGACGGAGCGAGCAGTACTTC.

This chain links TRBV7-2 with TRBJ2-7; D gene uncertain. The CDR3 covers 14 residues. Germline V CDR1 and CDR2: SGHTA, FQGNSA. Trimming stripped 5 bases from V and 2 bases from J, with 13 bases between. CDR3 in amino acids: CASSPPTLPYEQYF. In DNA form, the CDR3 reads TGTGCCAGCAGCCCACCGACTCTCCCCTACGAGCAGTACTTC.

V gene TRBV5-1 combines with J gene TRBJ2-7; no firm D call. The V end lost 2 bases, the J end lost 10 bases, and 19 bases lay between the germline ends. The CDR3 runs 14 residues. Germline CDR1 is SGHRS and CDR2 is YFSETQ. DNA of the CDR3: TGCGCCAGCAGCTTCGGAACGAAGAATCCGATCCAGTACTTC. It yields the protein CASSFGTKNPIQYF.

The CDR3 region has the DNA TGCGCCAGCAGCCAAGAGACAGGATTATATGGCTACACCTTC. Amino acids: CASSQETGLYGYTF. V is TRBV4-3 and J is TRBJ1-2; weak D call: TRBD1 (6 bases). Germline loops: CDR1 LGHNA, CDR2 YSLEER. The CDR3 runs to 14 residues. Trimming took off 0 bases at V and 5 bases at J, with 10 bases between the two ends.

The V call is TRBV11-3, the J call TRBJ2-3; D is unresolved. The CDR3 has 12 residues. Germline V gene sequence: CDR1 SGHNT, CDR2 YENEEA. V lost 5 bases, J lost 6 bases, and 9 bases lay in between. The CDR3, as DNA: TGTGCCAGCAGCCCCTCCGGGGATACGCAGTATTTT. Residues: CASSPSGDTQYF.